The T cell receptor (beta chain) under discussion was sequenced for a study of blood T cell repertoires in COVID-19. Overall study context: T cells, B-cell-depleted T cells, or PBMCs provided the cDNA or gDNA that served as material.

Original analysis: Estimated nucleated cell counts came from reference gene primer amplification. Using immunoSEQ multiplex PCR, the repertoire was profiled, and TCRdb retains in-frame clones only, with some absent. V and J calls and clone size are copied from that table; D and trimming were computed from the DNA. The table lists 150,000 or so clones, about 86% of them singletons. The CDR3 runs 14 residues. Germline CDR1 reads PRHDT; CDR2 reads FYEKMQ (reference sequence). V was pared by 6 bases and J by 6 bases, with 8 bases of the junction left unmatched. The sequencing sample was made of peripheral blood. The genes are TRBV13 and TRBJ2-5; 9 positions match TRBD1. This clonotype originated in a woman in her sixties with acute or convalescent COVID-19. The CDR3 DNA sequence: TGTGCCAGCAGAACACAGGGGGCGGGAAAGACCCAGTACTTC. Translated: CASRTQGAGKTQYF.